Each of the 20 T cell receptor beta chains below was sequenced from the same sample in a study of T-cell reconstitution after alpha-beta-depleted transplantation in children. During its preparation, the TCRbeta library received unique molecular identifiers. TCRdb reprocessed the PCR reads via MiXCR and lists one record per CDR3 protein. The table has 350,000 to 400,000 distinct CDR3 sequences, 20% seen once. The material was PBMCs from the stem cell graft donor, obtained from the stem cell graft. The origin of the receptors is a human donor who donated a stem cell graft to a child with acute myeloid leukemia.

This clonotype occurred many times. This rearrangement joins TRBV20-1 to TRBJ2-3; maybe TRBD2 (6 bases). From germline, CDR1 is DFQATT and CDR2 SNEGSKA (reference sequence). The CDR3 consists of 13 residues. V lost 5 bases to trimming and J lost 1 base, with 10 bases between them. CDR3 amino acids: CSARRVGTDTQYF. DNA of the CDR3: TGCAGTGCTCGGAGGGTCGGCACAGATACGCAGTATTTT.

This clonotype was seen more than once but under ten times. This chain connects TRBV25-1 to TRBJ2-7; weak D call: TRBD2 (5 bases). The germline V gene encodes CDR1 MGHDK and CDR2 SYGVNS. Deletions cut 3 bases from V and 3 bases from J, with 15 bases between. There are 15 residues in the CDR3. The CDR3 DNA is TGTGCCAGCAGTGAGCCGAAGGGAGATGGCTACGAGCAGTACTTC. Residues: CASSEPKGDGYEQYF.

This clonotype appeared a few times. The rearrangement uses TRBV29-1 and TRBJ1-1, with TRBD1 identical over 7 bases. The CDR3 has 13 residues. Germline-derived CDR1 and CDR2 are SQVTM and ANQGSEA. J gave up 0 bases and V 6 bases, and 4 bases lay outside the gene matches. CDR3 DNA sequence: TGCAGCGTGGGACAGCTTCTGAACACTGAAGCTTTCTTT. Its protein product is CSVGQLLNTEAFF.

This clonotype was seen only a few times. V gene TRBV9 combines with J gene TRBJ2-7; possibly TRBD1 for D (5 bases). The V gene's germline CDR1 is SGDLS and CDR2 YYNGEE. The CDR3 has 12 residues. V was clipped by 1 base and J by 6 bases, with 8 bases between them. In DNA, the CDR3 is TGTGCCAGCAGCGTACAGGGTGGCGAGCAGTACTTC. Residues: CASSVQGGEQYF.

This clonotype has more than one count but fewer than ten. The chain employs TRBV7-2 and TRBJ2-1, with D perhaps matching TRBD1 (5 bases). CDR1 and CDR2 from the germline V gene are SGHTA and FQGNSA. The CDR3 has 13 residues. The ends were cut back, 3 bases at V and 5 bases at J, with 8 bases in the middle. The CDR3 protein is CASSFDRDNEQFF. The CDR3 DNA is TGTGCCAGCAGCTTTGACAGAGACAATGAGCAGTTCTTC.

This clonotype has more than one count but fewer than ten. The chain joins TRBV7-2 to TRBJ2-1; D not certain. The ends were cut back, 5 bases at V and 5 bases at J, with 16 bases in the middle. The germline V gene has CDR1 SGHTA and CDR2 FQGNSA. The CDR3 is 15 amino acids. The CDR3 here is CASSRPMGSNNEQFF. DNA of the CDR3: TGTGCCAGCAGCCGCCCTATGGGATCAAACAATGAGCAGTTCTTC.

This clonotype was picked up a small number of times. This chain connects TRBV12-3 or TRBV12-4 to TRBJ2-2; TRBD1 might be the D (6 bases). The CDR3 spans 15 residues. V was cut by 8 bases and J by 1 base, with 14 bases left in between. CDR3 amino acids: CASGSGTLNTGELFF. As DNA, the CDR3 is TGTGCCAGCGGATCCGGGACACTGAACACCGGGGAGCTGTTTTTT.

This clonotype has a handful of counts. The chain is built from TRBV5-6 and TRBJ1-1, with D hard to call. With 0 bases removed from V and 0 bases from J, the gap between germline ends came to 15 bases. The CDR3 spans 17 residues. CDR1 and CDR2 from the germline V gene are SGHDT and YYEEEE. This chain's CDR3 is CASSLDHGERMNTEAFF. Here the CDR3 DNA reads TGTGCCAGCAGCTTGGACCACGGGGAGAGAATGAACACTGAAGCTTTCTTT. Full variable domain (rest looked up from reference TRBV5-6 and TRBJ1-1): DAGVTQSPTHLIKTRGQQVTLRCSPKSGHDTVSWYQQALGQGPQFIFQYYEEEERQRGNFPDRFSGHQFPNYSSELNVNALLLGDSALYLCASSLDHGERMNTEAFFGQGTRLTVV.

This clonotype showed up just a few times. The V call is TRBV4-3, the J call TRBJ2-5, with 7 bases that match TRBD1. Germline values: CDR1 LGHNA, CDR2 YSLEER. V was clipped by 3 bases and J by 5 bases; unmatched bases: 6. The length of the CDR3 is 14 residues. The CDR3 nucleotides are TGCGCCAGCAGCCAGAACAGGGGTCTGGAGACCCAGTACTTC. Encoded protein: CASSQNRGLETQYF.

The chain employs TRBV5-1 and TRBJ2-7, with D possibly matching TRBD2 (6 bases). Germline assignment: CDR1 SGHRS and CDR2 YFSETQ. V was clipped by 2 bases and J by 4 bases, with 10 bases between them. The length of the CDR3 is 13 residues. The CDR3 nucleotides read TGCGCCAGCAGCTTACGGGGGTGGTACGAGCAGTACTTC. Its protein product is CASSLRGWYEQYF.

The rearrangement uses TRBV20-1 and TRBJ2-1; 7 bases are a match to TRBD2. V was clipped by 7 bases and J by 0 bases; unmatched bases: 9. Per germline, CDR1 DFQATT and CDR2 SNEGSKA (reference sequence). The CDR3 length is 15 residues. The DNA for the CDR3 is TGCAGTGTAACGACTAGCAGACGCTCCTACAATGAGCAGTTCTTC. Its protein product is CSVTTSRRSYNEQFF.

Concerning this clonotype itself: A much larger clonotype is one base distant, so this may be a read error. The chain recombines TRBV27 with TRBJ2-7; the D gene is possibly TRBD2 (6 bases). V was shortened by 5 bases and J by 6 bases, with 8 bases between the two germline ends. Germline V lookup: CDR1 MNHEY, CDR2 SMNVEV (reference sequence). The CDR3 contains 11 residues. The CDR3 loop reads CASSHGGEQYF. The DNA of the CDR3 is TGTGCCAGCAGTCACGGGGGCGAGCAGTACTTC.

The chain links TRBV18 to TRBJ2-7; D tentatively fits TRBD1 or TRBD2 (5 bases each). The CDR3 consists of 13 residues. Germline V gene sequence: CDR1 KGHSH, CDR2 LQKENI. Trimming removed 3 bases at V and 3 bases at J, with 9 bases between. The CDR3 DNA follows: TGTGCCAGCTCACCGGGGGAAAGCTACGAGCAGTACTTC. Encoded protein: CASSPGESYEQYF.

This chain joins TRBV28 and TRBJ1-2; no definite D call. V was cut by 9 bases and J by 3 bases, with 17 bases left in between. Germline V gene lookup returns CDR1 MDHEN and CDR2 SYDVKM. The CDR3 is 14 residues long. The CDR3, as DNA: TGTGCCAGTTCGGGCATACCGAATGACTATGGCTACACCTTC. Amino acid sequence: CASSGIPNDYGYTF.

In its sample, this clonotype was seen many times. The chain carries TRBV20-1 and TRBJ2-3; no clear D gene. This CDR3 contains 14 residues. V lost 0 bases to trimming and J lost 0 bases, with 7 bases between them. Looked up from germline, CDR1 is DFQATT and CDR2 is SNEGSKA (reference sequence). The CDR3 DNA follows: TGCAGTGCTAGAGAGGTTCAGAGCACAGATACGCAGTATTTT. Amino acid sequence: CSAREVQSTDTQYF.

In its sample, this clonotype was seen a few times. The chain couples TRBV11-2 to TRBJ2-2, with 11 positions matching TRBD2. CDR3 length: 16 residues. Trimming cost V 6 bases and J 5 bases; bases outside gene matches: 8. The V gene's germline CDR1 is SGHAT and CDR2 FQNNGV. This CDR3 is CASRTTSGSGTGELFF. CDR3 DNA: TGTGCCAGCAGGACCACTAGCGGGAGTGGTACCGGGGAGCTGTTTTTT. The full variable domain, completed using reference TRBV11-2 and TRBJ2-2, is EAGVAQSPRYKIIEKRQSVAFWCNPISGHATLYWYQQILGQGPKLLIQFQNNGVVDDSQLPKDRFSAERLKGVDSTLKIQPAKLEDSAVYLCASRTTSGSGTGELFFGEGSRLTVL.

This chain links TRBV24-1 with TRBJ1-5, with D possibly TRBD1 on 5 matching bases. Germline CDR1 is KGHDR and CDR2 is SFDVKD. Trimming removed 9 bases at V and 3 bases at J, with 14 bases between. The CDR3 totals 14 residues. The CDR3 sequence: CATSTGHDNQPQHF. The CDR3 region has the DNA TGTGCCACCTCTACGGGGCACGACAATCAGCCCCAGCATTTT.

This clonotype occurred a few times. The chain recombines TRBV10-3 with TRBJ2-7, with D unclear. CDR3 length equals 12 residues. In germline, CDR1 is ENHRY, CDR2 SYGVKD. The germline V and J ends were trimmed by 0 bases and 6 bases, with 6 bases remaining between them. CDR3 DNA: TGTGCCATCAGTGAGTCGATCGGCGAGCAGTACTTC. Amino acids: CAISESIGEQYF.

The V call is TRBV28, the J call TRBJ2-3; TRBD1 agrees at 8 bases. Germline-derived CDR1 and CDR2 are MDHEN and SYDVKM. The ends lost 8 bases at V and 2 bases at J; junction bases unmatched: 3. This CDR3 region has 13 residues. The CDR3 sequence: CASGTGPTDTQYF. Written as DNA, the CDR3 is TGTGCCAGCGGGACAGGCCCCACAGATACGCAGTATTTT.

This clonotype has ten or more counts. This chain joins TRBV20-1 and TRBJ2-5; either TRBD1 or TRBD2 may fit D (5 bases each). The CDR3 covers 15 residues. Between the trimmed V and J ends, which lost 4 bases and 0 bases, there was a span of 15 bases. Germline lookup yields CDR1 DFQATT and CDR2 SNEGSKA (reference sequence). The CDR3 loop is CSAMGQVGHQETQYF. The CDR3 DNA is TGCAGTGCTATGGGGCAGGTGGGACACCAAGAGACCCAGTACTTC.